A selection of T cell receptor beta chains follows, all from one sample in a study of OX40 agonist ivuxolimab in advanced cancers. The data were produced by immunoSEQ multiplex PCR, yet TCRdb's version contains in-frame clones alone and is incomplete. The data hold roughly 67,000 clones, with more than 75% observed a single time. Material: CD4+ or CD8+ T cells sorted from blood, obtained in a trial of the OX40 agonist ivuxolimab. These receptors were obtained from an adult with an advanced solid tumor such as melanoma, head and neck, liver or kidney cancer. Each CDR3 is given with its conserved first and last residue. The order of the fields is clone size, J gene, D gene, V gene, CDR3 DNA, CDR3 protein. The D gene is left open where the match is weak. Rows may omit the clone size; those that give it use once, few, many or a size class.

>NA|TRBJ1-1|NA|TRBV28
TGTGCCAGCAGCCTTCTCGGGGGGAACACTGAAGCTTTCTTT
CASSLLGGNTEAFF
>once|TRBJ2-7|NA|TRBV5-6
TGTGCCAGCAGCTCTTGGCGGCAGGTCACCTACGAGCAGTACTTC
CASSSWRQVTYEQYF
>NA|TRBJ1-6|TRBD1|TRBV6-5
TGTGCCAGCAGTTCCGGGACAGGGTATTCACCCCTCCACTTT
CASSSGTGYSPLHF
>NA|TRBJ1-5|TRBD1|TRBV11-2
TGTGCCAGCAGCTTAACTACTAGGGACCGAGGGACAGGGCAGCCCCAGCATTTT
CASSLTTRDRGTGQPQHF
>NA|TRBJ1-1|TRBD1|TRBV6-5
TGTGCCAGCAGTCTCTCAGGGACAGCGACCGAAGCTTTCTTT
CASSLSGTATEAFF
>NA|TRBJ2-5|NA|TRBV5-6
TGTGCCAGCAGCTTCCACAGCGGCCAGTACTTC
CASSFHSGQYF
>NA|TRBJ2-6|TRBD1|TRBV5-4
TGTGCCAGCAGCCCAGGACAGGGGGTAGTCTCTGGGGCCAACGTCCTGACTTTC
CASSPGQGVVSGANVLTF
>NA|TRBJ2-7|NA|TRBV7-2
TGTGCCAGCAGCTTAGAAGGCCTCCCCGCCTACGAGCAGTACTTC
CASSLEGLPAYEQYF
>NA|TRBJ2-7|TRBD2|TRBV5-1
TGCGCCAGCAGCCCGGGGGGACTCTACGAGCAGTACTTC
CASSPGGLYEQYF
>NA|TRBJ1-2|TRBD1|TRBV15
TGTGCCACCAGCAGGGGGGACAGCTTCGGGGGTGGCTACACCTTC
CATSRGDSFGGGYTF
>NA|TRBJ2-4|NA|TRBV6-8
TGTGCCACCCCGACAGCAGTTACAGGCGGGGAAAACATTCAGTACTTC
CATPTAVTGGENIQYF
>NA|TRBJ2-1|TRBD2|TRBV5-1
TGCGCCAGCAGCTTGGGACTAGCGGTCAGCTCCTACAATGAGCAGTTCTTC
CASSLGLAVSSYNEQFF
>NA|TRBJ1-5|NA|TRBV2
TGTGCCAGCAAAGGACAGATCCCAAATCAGCCCCAGCATTTT
CASKGQIPNQPQHF
>NA|TRBJ2-7|NA|TRBV11-2
TGTGCCAGCAGCTTATCAGGGGTGAAGCAGTACTTC
CASSLSGVKQYF
>NA|TRBJ1-2|NA|TRBV27
TGTGCCTCCTCGAATAAGATCGACTATGGCTACACCTTC
CASSNKIDYGYTF
>NA|TRBJ2-3|TRBD2|TRBV7-6
TGTGCCAGCAGGAAAGCGGGGGGAGGGGCAGATACGCAGTATTTT
CASRKAGGGADTQYF
>NA|TRBJ1-1|NA|TRBV5-4
TGTGCCAGCAGTTCTCAGAACACACAGGGTCTCACTGAAGCTTTCTTT
CASSSQNTQGLTEAFF
>few|TRBJ1-2|NA|TRBV29-1
TGCAGCGTTCGGGATCCTTACTATGGCTACACCTTC
CSVRDPYYGYTF
>NA|TRBJ2-1|TRBD2|TRBV5-1
TGCGCCAGCAGCTTGGGTAGACCGGGGGGGCCGTCCATGGGTGAGCAGTTCTTC
CASSLGRPGGPSMGEQFF
>NA|TRBJ1-2|TRBD1|TRBV6-8
TGTGCCAGCAGCACCAACAGGGGGCGAGAACACAGCTCGTATACTCTCTATGGCTACACCTTC
CASSTNRGREHSSYTLYGYTF
>NA|TRBJ2-3|NA|TRBV5-1
TGCGCCAGCAGCTGGGCCCTAGCTTCAGATACGCAGTATTTT
CASSWALASDTQYF
>NA|TRBJ2-2|TRBD2|TRBV2
TGTGCCAGCAGGTTCGGCGGGGGAGGCACCGGGGAGCTGTTTTTT
CASRFGGGGTGELFF
>NA|TRBJ2-7|NA|TRBV6-5
TGTGCCAGCATCGAGGCTTACGAGCAGTACTTC
CASIEAYEQYF
>NA|TRBJ1-2|NA|TRBV21-1
TGTGCCAGCAGCAAAGTCGGCAGCGGGAGAACTAACTATGGCTACACCTTC
CASSKVGSGRTNYGYTF